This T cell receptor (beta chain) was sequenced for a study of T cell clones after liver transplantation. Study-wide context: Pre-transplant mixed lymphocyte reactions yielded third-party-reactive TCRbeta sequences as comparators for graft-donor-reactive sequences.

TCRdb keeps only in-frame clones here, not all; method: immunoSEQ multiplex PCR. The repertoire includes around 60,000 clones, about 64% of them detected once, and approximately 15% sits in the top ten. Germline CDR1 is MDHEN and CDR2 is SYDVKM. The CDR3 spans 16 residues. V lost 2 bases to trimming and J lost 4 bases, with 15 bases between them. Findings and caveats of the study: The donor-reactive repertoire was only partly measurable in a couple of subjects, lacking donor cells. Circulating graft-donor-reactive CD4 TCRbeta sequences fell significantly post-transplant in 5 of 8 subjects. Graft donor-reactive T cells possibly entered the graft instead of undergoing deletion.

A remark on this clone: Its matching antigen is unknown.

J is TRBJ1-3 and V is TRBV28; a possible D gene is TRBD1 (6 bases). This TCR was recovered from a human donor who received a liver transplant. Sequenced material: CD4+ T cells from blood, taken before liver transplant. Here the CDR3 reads CASSLGGFNSGNTIYF. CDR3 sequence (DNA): TGTGCCAGCAGTTTAGGGGGCTTTAACTCGGGAAACACCATATATTTT.